A single sample is the source of the 19 T cell receptor beta chains below, sequenced in a study of blood T cell repertoires in COVID-19 (dated by TCRdb to the early 2020s). Library method: the immunoSEQ multiplex PCR assay. What TCRdb holds here is the immuneACCESS table cut down to in-frame rearrangements. Part of the clones is not present; checked against another copy, under half of the missing clones reflect an unresolved V gene, and the others are unexplained. Counted in this sample were 100,000 or so clones; approximately 85% of them appeared once. In total, the top ten clones hold about 6% of the sample. Sequenced: peripheral blood. Receptors were obtained from a woman aged 60 to 75 with acute or convalescent COVID-19.

This clone has a handful of counts. V gene TRBV28 combines with J gene TRBJ1-2, with D perhaps matching TRBD1 (5 bases). This CDR3 has 15 amino acids. Germline CDR1 is MDHEN and CDR2 is SYDVKM. V was cut by 8 bases and J by 2 bases, with 18 bases left in between. CDR3 sequence (DNA): TGTGCCAGCTCGAGAGCGGGGCCCCAAAACTATGGCTACACCTTC. Translating it yields CASSRAGPQNYGYTF.

The rearrangement uses TRBV4-1 and TRBJ1-4; D is undetermined. The V end was cut by 1 base, the J end by 8 bases, with 11 bases between. From germline, CDR1 is MGHRA and CDR2 YSYEKL. The length of the CDR3 is 14 residues. In DNA form, the CDR3 reads TGCGCCAGCAGCCAAGTAGGACTGCCCGAAAAACTGTTTTTT. This translates into CASSQVGLPEKLFF.

This chain joins TRBV27 and TRBJ1-1; D is unclear. V lost 10 bases to trimming and J lost 1 base, with 10 bases between them. This CDR3 is built from 12 residues. Looked up from germline, CDR1 is MNHEY and CDR2 is SMNVEV (reference sequence). CDR3 bases: TGTGCCACCCGTAATCCGAACACTGAAGCTTTCTTT. This sequence encodes CATRNPNTEAFF.

The chain joins TRBV21-1 to TRBJ1-1; the D segment call TRBD1 is taken from the table without a DNA check. TRBV21-1 is a documented pseudogene. CDR3 size: 15 residues. CDR3 DNA sequence: TGTGCCAGCAGCAAGGGACAGGCCTTTAACACTGAAGCTTTCTTT. This translates into CASSKGQAFNTEAFF.

This clone was seen only a few times. The CDR3 loop is CASLPGGGRTEAFF. CDR3 coding DNA: TGTGCCAGTCTACCGGGTGGCGGAAGGACTGAAGCTTTCTTT. The chain has TRBV6-5 and TRBJ1-1; D remains unclear. The CDR3 extends over 14 amino acids. V shed 9 bases and J shed 5 bases, with 19 bases lying between them. Germline V gene data show CDR1 as MNHEY and CDR2 as SVGAGI.

The rearrangement joins TRBV6-1 to TRBJ1-5; possibly TRBD1 for D (5 bases). Germline V gene data show CDR1 as MNHNS and CDR2 as SASEGT. Trimming shortened V by 1 base and J by 0 bases, and 16 bases separated the two germline ends. This CDR3 comprises 18 residues. CDR3 amino acids: CASSEVLTVRYSNQPQHF. The CDR3 DNA follows: TGTGCCAGCAGTGAAGTACTGACAGTCCGGTATAGCAATCAGCCCCAGCATTTT.

The chain combines TRBV19 with TRBJ1-4; 7 bases line up with TRBD1. Trimming took 7 bases from V and 3 from J; bases not matched to a gene: 14. The CDR3 consists of 17 residues. Per germline, CDR1 LNHDA and CDR2 SQIVND (reference sequence). The CDR3 nucleotides are TGTGCCAGTACCCGATGGGGGGACAGCCGAGCTAATGAAAAACTGTTTTTT. Protein: CASTRWGDSRANEKLFF.

The chain joins TRBV28 to TRBJ2-7, with a tentative D call TRBD2 (6 bases). Per the germline V gene, CDR1 is MDHEN and CDR2 is SYDVKM. The CDR3 is 12 amino acids. V gave up 3 bases and J gave up 6 bases, with 9 bases separating them. CDR3: CASSFSGGEQYF. The CDR3 DNA reads as TGTGCCAGCAGTTTCTCCGGGGGCGAGCAGTACTTC. Full variable domain (rest looked up from reference TRBV28 and TRBJ2-7): DVKVTQSSRYLVKRTGEKVFLECVQDMDHENMFWYRQDPGLGLRLIYFSYDVKMKEKGDIPEGYSVSREKKERFSLILESASTNQTSMYLCASSFSGGEQYFGPGTRLTVT.

The CDR3 DNA sequence: TGTGCCAGCAGTTTAATCCGCGGTAGCGGGAGGGGTGCAGAAGAGCAGTTCTTC. Amino acids: CASSLIRGSGRGAEEQFF. This rearrangement joins TRBV28 to TRBJ2-1; 11 bases are a match to TRBD2. This CDR3 has 18 residues. From germline, CDR1 is MDHEN and CDR2 SYDVKM. With 2 bases clipped from V and 10 bases from J, the junction kept 16 bases outside the gene matches.

J is TRBJ1-1 and V is TRBV5-1; D is possibly TRBD1 (5 bases). V was shortened by 4 bases and J by 1 base, with 8 bases between the two germline ends. CDR1 and CDR2 (germline): SGHRS, YFSETQ. The CDR3 loop spans 13 amino acids. CDR3 sequence (DNA): TGCGCCAGCAGCCCCCAGGGGAACACTGAAGCTTTCTTT. This gives the protein CASSPQGNTEAFF.

For the CDR3, the DNA is TGTGCCAGCAGCTTAGCCGGACAGGAGCGCACCGGGGAGCTGTTTTTT. The encoded protein is CASSLAGQERTGELFF. The gene calls are TRBV7-9 and TRBJ2-2, with 7 bases identical to TRBD1. The trim removed 0 bases at V and 4 bases at J, leaving 5 bases unmatched. Germline CDR1 and CDR2: SEHNR and FQNEAQ (reference sequence). CDR3 size: 16 residues.

This chain uses TRBV11-3 with TRBJ1-3; D ambiguous. Trimming left V 11 bases short and J 1 base short, with 12 bases between. CDR1 is SGHNT and CDR2 is YENEEA in the germline V gene. The CDR3 length is 13 residues. The CDR3 loop is CAGPRGSGNTIYF. For the CDR3, the DNA is TGTGCCGGGCCCCGGGGATCTGGAAACACCATATATTTT.

V usage is TRBV30 and J usage is TRBJ1-2; 9 positions match TRBD1. Germline CDR1 is GTSNPN and CDR2 is SVGIG (reference sequence). This CDR3 comprises 13 residues. V was clipped by 6 bases and J by 5 bases; unmatched bases: 7. CDR3 loop: CACPTGGSYGYTF. CDR3 nucleotide sequence: TGTGCCTGTCCCACAGGGGGCTCGTATGGCTACACCTTC.

This chain links TRBV6-5 with TRBJ1-1; no reliable D call. V shed 1 base and J shed 0 bases, with 9 bases lying between them. Per the germline V gene, CDR1 is MNHEY and CDR2 is SVGAGI. The CDR3 extends over 15 amino acids. This CDR3 reads CASSYYWEVNTEAFF. The CDR3 DNA follows: TGTGCCAGCAGTTACTACTGGGAGGTGAACACTGAAGCTTTCTTT.

This chain joins TRBV15 and TRBJ2-2; no reliable D call. Germline CDR1 reads LNHNV; CDR2 reads YYDKDF (reference sequence). This CDR3 has 14 amino acids. V was pared by 1 base and J by 5 bases, with 8 bases between. The chain's CDR3 is CATSRGPGTGELFF. Written as DNA, the CDR3 is TGTGCCACCAGCAGAGGCCCAGGAACCGGGGAGCTGTTTTTT.

V and J are TRBV28 and TRBJ1-5, with 8 positions matching TRBD1. The CDR3 runs to 16 residues. Germline loops: CDR1 MDHEN, CDR2 SYDVKM. Unmatched junction bases numbered 11, after V lost 5 bases and J lost 5 bases. The CDR3, as DNA: TGTGCCAGCAGTGACTACGGGACAGGATTCGATCAGCCCCAGCATTTT. It yields the protein CASSDYGTGFDQPQHF.

The sample holds a few counts of this clone. The chain combines TRBV2 with TRBJ1-5; D might be TRBD1 (6 bases). Trimming stripped 4 bases from V and 4 bases from J, with 14 bases between. From germline, CDR1 is SNHLY and CDR2 FYNNEI. This CDR3 contains 15 residues. The CDR3 reads CASSVRGVGNQPQHF. CDR3 sequence (DNA): TGTGCCAGCAGTGTCAGGGGCGTTGGTAATCAGCCCCAGCATTTT.

The chain joins TRBV10-3 to TRBJ1-2; no clear D gene. V was trimmed by 3 bases and J by 0 bases, leaving 2 bases between them. Per the germline V gene, CDR1 is ENHRY and CDR2 is SYGVKD. This CDR3 contains 12 residues. CDR3 DNA sequence: TGTGCCATCAGTGACACTAACTATGGCTACACCTTC. The encoded protein is CAISDTNYGYTF.

The chain recombines TRBV5-8 with TRBJ2-5, with 7 bases fitting TRBD1. Germline trimming cut 3 bases from V and 4 bases from J; bases unmatched to any gene: 12. CDR1 and CDR2 (germline): SGHTS, YDEGEE. This CDR3 is 16 amino acids long. The CDR3 loop reads CASSSPLGQVSETQYF. CDR3 DNA sequence: TGTGCCAGCAGCTCTCCCCTTGGACAGGTTTCAGAGACCCAGTACTTC. The variable domain in full, with the rest retrieved from reference TRBV5-8 and TRBJ2-5, is EAGVTQSPTHLIKTRGQQATLRCSPISGHTSVYWYQQALGLGLQFLLWYDEGEERNRGNFPPRFSGRQFPNYSSELNVNALELEDSALYLCASSSPLGQVSETQYFGPGTRLLVL.